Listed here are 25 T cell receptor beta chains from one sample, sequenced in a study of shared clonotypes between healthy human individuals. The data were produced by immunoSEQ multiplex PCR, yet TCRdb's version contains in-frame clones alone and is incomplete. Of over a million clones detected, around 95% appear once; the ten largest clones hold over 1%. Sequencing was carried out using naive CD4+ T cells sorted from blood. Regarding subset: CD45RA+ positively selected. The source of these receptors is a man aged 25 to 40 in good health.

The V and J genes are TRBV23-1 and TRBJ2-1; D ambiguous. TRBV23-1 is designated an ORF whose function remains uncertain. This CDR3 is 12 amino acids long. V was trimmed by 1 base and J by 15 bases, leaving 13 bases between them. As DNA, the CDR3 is TGCGCCAGCAGTCAATTACCTAGGGCTTTGTTCTTC. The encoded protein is CASSQLPRALFF.

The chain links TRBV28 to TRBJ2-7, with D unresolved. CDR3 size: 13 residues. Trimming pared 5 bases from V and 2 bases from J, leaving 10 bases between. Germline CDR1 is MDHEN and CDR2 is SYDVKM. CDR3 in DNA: TGTGCCAGCAGTCGTACTGAGCCCTACGAGCAGTACTTC. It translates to CASSRTEPYEQYF.

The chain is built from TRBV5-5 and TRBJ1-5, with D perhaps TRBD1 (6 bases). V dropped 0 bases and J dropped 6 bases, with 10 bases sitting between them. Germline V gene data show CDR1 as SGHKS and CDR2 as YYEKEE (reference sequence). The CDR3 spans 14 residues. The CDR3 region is CASSLDRVLQPQHF. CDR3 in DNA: TGTGCCAGCAGCTTGGACAGGGTCCTTCAGCCCCAGCATTTT.

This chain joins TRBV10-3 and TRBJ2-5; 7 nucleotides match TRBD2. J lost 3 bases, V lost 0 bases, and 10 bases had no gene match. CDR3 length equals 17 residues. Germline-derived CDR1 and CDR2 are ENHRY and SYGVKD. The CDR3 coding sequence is TGTGCCATCAGTGAGTCGAATGTCCGGCTAGCGGAAGAGACCCAGTACTTC. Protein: CAISESNVRLAEETQYF.

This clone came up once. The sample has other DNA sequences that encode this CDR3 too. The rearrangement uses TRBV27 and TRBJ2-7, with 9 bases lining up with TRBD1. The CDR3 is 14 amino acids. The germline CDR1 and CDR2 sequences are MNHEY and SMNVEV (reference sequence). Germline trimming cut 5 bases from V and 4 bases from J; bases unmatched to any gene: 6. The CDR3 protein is CASSLTGGAYEQYF. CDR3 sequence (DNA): TGTGCCAGCAGTCTAACAGGGGGCGCTTACGAGCAGTACTTC.

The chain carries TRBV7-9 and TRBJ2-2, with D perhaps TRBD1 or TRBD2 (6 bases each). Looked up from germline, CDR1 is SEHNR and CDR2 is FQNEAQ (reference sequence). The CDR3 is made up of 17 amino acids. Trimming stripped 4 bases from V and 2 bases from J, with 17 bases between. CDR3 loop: CASSSPLGGGNTGELFF. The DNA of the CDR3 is TGTGCCAGCAGCTCACCCTTAGGGGGAGGAAACACCGGGGAGCTGTTTTTT. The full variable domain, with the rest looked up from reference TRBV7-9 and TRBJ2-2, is DTGVSQNPRHKITKRGQNVTFRCDPISEHNRLYWYRQTLGQGPEFLTYFQNEAQLEKSRLLSDRFSAERPKGSFSTLEIQRTEQGDSAMYLCASSSPLGGGNTGELFFGEGSRLTVL.

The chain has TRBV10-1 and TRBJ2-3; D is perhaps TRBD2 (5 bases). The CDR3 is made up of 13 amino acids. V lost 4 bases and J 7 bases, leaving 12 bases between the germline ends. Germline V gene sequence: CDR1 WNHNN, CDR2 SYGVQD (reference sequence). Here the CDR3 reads CASSVEVRNTQYF. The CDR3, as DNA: TGCGCCAGCAGTGTGGAGGTCCGTAATACGCAGTATTTT.

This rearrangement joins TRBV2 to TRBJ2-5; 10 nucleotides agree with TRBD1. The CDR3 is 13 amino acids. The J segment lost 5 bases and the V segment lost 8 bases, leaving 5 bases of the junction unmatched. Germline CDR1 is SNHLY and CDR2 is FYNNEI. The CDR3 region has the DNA TGTGCCAGCGGGACAGGGGAGGGGGAGACCCAGTACTTC. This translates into CASGTGEGETQYF.

The CDR3 bases are TGTGCCAGCAGCCCAACTTTCCTGGTCTACGGAAACACCATATATTTT. Translation: CASSPTFLVYGNTIYF. The chain joins TRBV7-2 to TRBJ1-3; D ambiguous. This CDR3 contains 16 residues. V was cut by 5 bases and J by 4 bases, with 18 bases left in between. From germline, CDR1 is SGHTA and CDR2 FQGNSA.

The CDR3 is CASSQSGLQETQYF. The CDR3 nucleotides are TGTGCCAGCAGCCAGTCCGGACTTCAGGAGACCCAGTACTTC. The gene calls are TRBV14 and TRBJ2-5; D perhaps matches TRBD2 (5 bases). The CDR3 runs 14 residues. Germline values: CDR1 SGHDN, CDR2 FVKESK. The V end lost 3 bases, the J end lost 5 bases, and 13 bases lay between the germline ends.

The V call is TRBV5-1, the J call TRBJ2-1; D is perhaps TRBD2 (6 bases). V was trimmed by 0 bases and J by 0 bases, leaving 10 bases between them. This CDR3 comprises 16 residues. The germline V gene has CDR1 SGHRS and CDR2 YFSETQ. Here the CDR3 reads CASSLEVGGSYNEQFF. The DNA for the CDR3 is TGCGCCAGCAGCTTGGAGGTGGGAGGCTCCTACAATGAGCAGTTCTTC.

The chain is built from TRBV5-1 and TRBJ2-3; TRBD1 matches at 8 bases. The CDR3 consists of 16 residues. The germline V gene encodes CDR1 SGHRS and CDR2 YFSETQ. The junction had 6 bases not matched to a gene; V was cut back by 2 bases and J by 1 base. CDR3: CASSLADRVRTDTQYF. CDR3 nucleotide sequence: TGCGCCAGCAGCTTAGCGGACAGGGTGCGCACAGATACGCAGTATTTT.

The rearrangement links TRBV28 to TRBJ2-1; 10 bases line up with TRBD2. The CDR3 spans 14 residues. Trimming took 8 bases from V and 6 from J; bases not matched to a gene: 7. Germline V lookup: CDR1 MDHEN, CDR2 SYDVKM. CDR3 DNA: TGTGCCAGCGGCACCGGGACTAGCGTCAATGAGCAGTTCTTC. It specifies CASGTGTSVNEQFF.

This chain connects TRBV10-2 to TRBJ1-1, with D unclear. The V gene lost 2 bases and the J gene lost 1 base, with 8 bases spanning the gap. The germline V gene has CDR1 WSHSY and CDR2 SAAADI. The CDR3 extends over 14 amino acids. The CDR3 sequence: CASSELRRNTEAFF. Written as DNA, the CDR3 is TGCGCCAGCAGTGAGCTTAGGCGGAACACTGAAGCTTTCTTT.

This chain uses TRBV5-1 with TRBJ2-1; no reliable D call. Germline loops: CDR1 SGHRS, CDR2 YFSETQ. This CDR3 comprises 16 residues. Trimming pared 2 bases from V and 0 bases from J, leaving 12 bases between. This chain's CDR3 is CASSLTPQSSYNEQFF. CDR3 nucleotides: TGCGCCAGCAGCTTAACCCCACAGAGCTCCTACAATGAGCAGTTCTTC.

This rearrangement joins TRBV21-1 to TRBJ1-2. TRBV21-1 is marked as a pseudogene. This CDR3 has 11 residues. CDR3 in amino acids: CATTSPGGYTF. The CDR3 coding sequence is TGTGCCACCACTTCTCCCGGGGGCTACACCTTC.

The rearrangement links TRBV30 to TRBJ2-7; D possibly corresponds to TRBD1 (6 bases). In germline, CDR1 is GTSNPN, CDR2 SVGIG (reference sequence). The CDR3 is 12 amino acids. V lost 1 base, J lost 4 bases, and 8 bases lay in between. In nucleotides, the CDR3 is TGTGCCTGGAGTGAGGACAGTTACGAGCAGTACTTC. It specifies CAWSEDSYEQYF.

CDR3 bases: TGTGCCAGCAGTGAAACTCCCAAAGCCCAGCCCCAGCATTTT. It codes for CASSETPKAQPQHF. This chain links TRBV6-1 with TRBJ1-5; no firm D call. V lost 2 bases and J lost 7, with 12 bases in between. The CDR3 runs to 14 residues. Germline V CDR1 and CDR2: MNHNS, SASEGT.

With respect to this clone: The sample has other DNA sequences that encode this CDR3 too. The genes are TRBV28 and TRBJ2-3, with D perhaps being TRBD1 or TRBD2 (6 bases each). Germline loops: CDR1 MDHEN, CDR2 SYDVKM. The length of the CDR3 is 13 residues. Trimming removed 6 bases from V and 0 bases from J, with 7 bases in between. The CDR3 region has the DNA TGTGCCAGCAGAGGGGGGAGCACAGATACGCAGTATTTT. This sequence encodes CASRGGSTDTQYF. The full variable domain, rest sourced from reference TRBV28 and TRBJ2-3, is DVKVTQSSRYLVKRTGEKVFLECVQDMDHENMFWYRQDPGLGLRLIYFSYDVKMKEKGDIPEGYSVSREKKERFSLILESASTNQTSMYLCASRGGSTDTQYFGPGTRLTVL.

Written as DNA, the CDR3 is TGTGCCAGCAGTTATGTACAGGGCCGCCAACAAGAGACCCAGTACTTC. Amino acid sequence: CASSYVQGRQQETQYF. The chain employs TRBV6-5 and TRBJ2-5, with D possibly being TRBD1 (6 bases). Looked up from germline, CDR1 is MNHEY and CDR2 is SVGAGI. V was clipped by 3 bases and J by 2 bases, with 16 bases between them. This CDR3 contains 16 residues.

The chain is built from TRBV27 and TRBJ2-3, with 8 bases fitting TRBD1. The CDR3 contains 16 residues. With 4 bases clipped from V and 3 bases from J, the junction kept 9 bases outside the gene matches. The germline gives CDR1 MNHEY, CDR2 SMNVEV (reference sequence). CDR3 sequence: CASSSHGQGGTDTQYF. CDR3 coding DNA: TGTGCCAGCAGTTCACATGGACAGGGCGGTACAGATACGCAGTATTTT.

CDR3 nucleotides: TGTGCCAGCAGCTTGACAGGCGGACTCTCTGGAAACACCATATATTTT. Residues: CASSLTGGLSGNTIYF. J is TRBJ1-3 and V is TRBV7-2, with D perhaps matching TRBD1 (6 bases). Germline loops: CDR1 SGHTA, CDR2 FQGNSA. V lost 3 bases to trimming and J lost 0 bases, with 12 bases between them. There are 16 residues in the CDR3.

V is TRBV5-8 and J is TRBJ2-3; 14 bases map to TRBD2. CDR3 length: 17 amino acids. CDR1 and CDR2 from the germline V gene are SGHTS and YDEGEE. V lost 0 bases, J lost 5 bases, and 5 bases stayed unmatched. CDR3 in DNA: TGTGCCAGCAGCTTGGGGGGACTAGCGGGAGTCGGAGATACGCAGTATTTT. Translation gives CASSLGGLAGVGDTQYF.

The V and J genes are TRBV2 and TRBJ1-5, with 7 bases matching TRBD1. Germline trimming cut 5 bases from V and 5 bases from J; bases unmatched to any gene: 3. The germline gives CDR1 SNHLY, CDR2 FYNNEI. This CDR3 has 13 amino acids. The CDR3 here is CASSYQGDQPQHF. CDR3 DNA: TGTGCCAGCAGTTATCAGGGGGATCAGCCCCAGCATTTT.

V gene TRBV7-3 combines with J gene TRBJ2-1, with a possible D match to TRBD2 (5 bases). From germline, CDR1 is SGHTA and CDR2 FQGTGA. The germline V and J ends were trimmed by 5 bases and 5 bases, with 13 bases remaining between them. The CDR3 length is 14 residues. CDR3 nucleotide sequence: TGTGCCAGCAGCCCCGGACTCGGCCACAATGAGCAGTTCTTC. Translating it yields CASSPGLGHNEQFF.